This TCR beta chain was sequenced for a study of T cells in Graves' hyperthyroidism and ophthalmopathy. Study-level points and caveats: By a 13 V-J model, ophthalmopathy was set apart from stable hyperthyroidism.

The patients, who ranged from 18 to 65 in age, presented with newly diagnosed hyperthyroidism lasting under 2 months. In its sample, this clonotype was seen many times. Its antigen is unidentified. The CDR3 contains 11 residues. V lost 8 bases and J lost 5, with 7 bases in between. CDR1 is MNHEY, CDR2 SMNVEV, per germline (reference sequence). It was RNA transcripts that yielded the amplified TCR beta CDR3 regions. HTBI primers drove first-round RT-PCR of the TCR CDR3. TCRdb re-called the multiplex PCR reads with MiXCR, one entry per CDR3 protein. The profile shows around 300,000 distinct CDR3 sequences, 12% to 15% of them singletons.

This chain links TRBV27 with TRBJ1-5, with D uncertain. The TCR was taken from a woman aged 35 to 49 with Graves' hyperthyroidism. Sample: blood. CDR3: CASLLDQPQHF. The CDR3, as DNA: TGTGCCAGCCTACTCGATCAGCCCCAGCATTTT.